The 5 T cell receptor beta chains presented below share a single source sample, sequenced in a study of CD8+CD57+ T cells in acquired aplastic anemia. It was genomic DNA that served as the template for profiling TCR beta VDJ and CDR3. TCRdb reanalysed the reads using MiXCR and keeps one entry per CDR3 protein. The data show a few hundred thousand distinct CDR3 sequences, with roughly 33% seen just once and 1.1% held by the top ten. Sequenced sample: sorted CD4+, CD8+, or CD8+CD57+ T cells (not recorded which) from PBMCs. Every receptor here comes from a human donor in good health, serving as a control.

This clonotype was seen only a few times. V is TRBV5-1 and J is TRBJ2-4; D is uncertain. Germline assignment: CDR1 SGHRS and CDR2 YFSETQ. CDR3 length: 15 amino acids. The ends were cut back, 0 bases at V and 1 base at J, with 8 bases in the middle. The CDR3 DNA reads as TGCGCCAGCAGCTTGGTCGCTGGGGCCAAAAACATTCAGTACTTC. It codes for CASSLVAGAKNIQYF.

This clonotype was picked up many times. V gene TRBV12-3 or TRBV12-4 combines with J gene TRBJ1-1; D gene ambiguous. This CDR3 contains 14 residues. V was trimmed by 3 bases and J by 2 bases, leaving 10 bases between them. In DNA, the CDR3 is TGTGCCAGCAGTTTCTCAGGACGTAACACTGAAGCTTTCTTT. Translated: CASSFSGRNTEAFF.

This clonotype came up many times. V is TRBV2 and J is TRBJ1-2; 10 bases align to TRBD1. This CDR3 is built from 14 residues. Trimming took 2 bases from V and 6 from J; bases not matched to a gene: 3. Germline V CDR1 and CDR2: SNHLY, FYNNEI. The CDR3 DNA reads TGTGCCAGCAGTGAATTCGACAGGGGGCATGGCTACACCTTC. Protein product: CASSEFDRGHGYTF.

The rearrangement links TRBV29-1 to TRBJ2-7; D is uncertain. The V gene lost 7 bases and the J gene lost 0 bases, with 4 bases spanning the gap. This CDR3 comprises 10 residues. Germline V gene sequence: CDR1 SQVTM, CDR2 ANQGSEA. The CDR3 sequence: CSGSSYEQYF. CDR3 nucleotides: TGCAGCGGAAGCTCCTACGAGCAGTACTTC.

This clonotype was observed at least ten times. This chain uses TRBV5-5 with TRBJ2-3; TRBD2 matches 10 bases. Looked up from germline, CDR1 is SGHKS and CDR2 is YYEKEE (reference sequence). J gave up 6 bases and V 4 bases, and 17 bases lay outside the gene matches. This CDR3 spans 18 amino acids. The chain's CDR3 is CASSTKGLATTFRDTQYF. The CDR3 DNA is TGTGCCAGCAGCACAAAGGGACTAGCGACCACATTTAGGGATACGCAGTATTTT.